Reported below is one T cell receptor beta chain. The data stem from a study of blood T cell repertoires in COVID-19. Study at large: From T cells, B-cell-depleted T cells, or PBMCs came the material, which was cDNA or gDNA.

V lost 2 bases, J lost 8 bases, and 15 bases lay in between. CDR1 LNHNV and CDR2 YYDKDF come from the germline V gene (reference sequence). The CDR3 has 14 residues. Original handling: For nucleated cells, counts were estimated from reference gene primer amplification. Produced via immunoSEQ multiplex PCR; TCRdb's table is partial and in-frame only. The D gene and trimming were derived from the DNA, and the V and J assignments and clone size from that table. The sample shows about 240,000 clones, 88% of them seen only once. The sequencing input was peripheral blood. This TCR came from a woman between 25 and 40 years old with acute or convalescent COVID-19. The V and J genes are TRBV15 and TRBJ1-2; a possible D gene is TRBD1 (5 bases). CDR3 DNA: TGTGCCACCAGCAGAAACCAGGGAATTCAAGGCTACACCTTC. This codes for CATSRNQGIQGYTF.